The clone carrying this T cell receptor (beta chain) was observed at least ten times. The antigen is not known. Authors of the study amplified TCR beta CDR3 regions from RNA transcripts. Initially, a first-round RT-PCR of the TCR CDR3 employed the HTBI primer set. TCRdb analysed the multiplex PCR reads with MiXCR anew, one entry per CDR3 protein. The table shows under 700,000 distinct CDR3 sequences, with around 15% occurring only once. This specimen comes from a study of T cells in Graves' hyperthyroidism and ophthalmopathy. Looking at the study overall: Pretreatment peripheral blood was obtained at initial diagnosis. Overall study results and limits: Clonotypes that were expanded in thyroid above 0.001 mostly appeared in blood too.

Aged 18 to 65, the patients had hyperthyroidism that was newly diagnosed and had lasted under 2 months. Out of over 7.5 ml of fresh peripheral blood came the PBMCs. J was trimmed by 6 bases and V by 2 bases; bases with no gene match: 6. The CDR3 consists of 16 residues. Germline CDR1 reads SGHTA; CDR2 reads FQGNSA. Specimen: blood. The genes are TRBV7-2 and TRBJ2-1; 11 nucleotides align to TRBD2. This sequence originates from a woman in her late teens or twenties with Graves' hyperthyroidism. CDR3 nucleotides: TGTGCCAGCAGCTTAACCGGGACTAGCGGACGCAATGAGCAGTTCTTC. Its translation: CASSLTGTSGRNEQFF.